The 30 T cell receptor beta chains given below trace back to one sample, sequenced in a study of cytomegalovirus exposure and HLA in healthy donors (dated by TCRdb to the late 2010s). Preparation of the library involved the immunoSEQ multiplex PCR assay. A mixture of 60 forward primers for TCR Vbeta segments and 13 reverse primers for TCR Jbeta segments was used in the multiplex PCR. TCRdb limited this immuneACCESS table to in-frame rearrangements with V and J called. A share of clones is missing; checked studies link under half to unresolved V genes, and the rest is unexplained. The sample table shows some 140,000 clones, and 80% are seen once. The leading ten clones occupy roughly 1.2% of the sample. The sample was PBMCs. The receptor source for this set is a male donor in good health and CMV-seropositive.

The chain links TRBV27 to TRBJ2-1, with 12 positions matching TRBD2. V lost 4 bases and J lost 6; bases outside the gene matches: 4. Germline-derived CDR1 and CDR2 are MNHEY and SMNVEV (reference sequence). This CDR3 comprises 15 residues. The CDR3 region is CASSSGLAGLNEQFF. DNA of the CDR3: TGTGCCAGCAGTTCCGGACTAGCGGGACTCAATGAGCAGTTCTTC.

The chain uses TRBV4-3 and TRBJ2-7; tentative D call: TRBD2 (6 bases). Trimming shortened V by 0 bases and J by 3 bases, and 12 bases separated the two germline ends. In germline, CDR1 is LGHNA, CDR2 YSLEER. This CDR3 contains 15 residues. This chain's CDR3 is CASSQDGGGDYEQYF. CDR3 coding DNA: TGCGCCAGCAGCCAAGATGGTGGAGGGGACTACGAGCAGTACTTC.

The chain recombines TRBV11-2 with TRBJ1-3; D uncertain. This CDR3 contains 15 residues. Germline lookup yields CDR1 SGHAT and CDR2 FQNNGV. V was shortened by 0 bases and J by 4 bases, with 10 bases between the two germline ends. The CDR3 here is CASSLDLSLGNTIYF. CDR3 nucleotides: TGTGCCAGCAGCTTAGATCTTTCTCTGGGAAACACCATATATTTT.

This CDR3 is CASSFSTSSGGRLETQYF. The CDR3 region has the DNA TGTGCCAGCAGTTTCTCGACCTCTAGCGGGGGGCGTCTGGAGACCCAGTACTTC. This chain links TRBV7-6 with TRBJ2-5; 11 bases map to TRBD2. The CDR3 covers 18 residues. The V gene end was trimmed by 6 bases and the J gene end by 5 bases; junction bases not matched to a gene: 17. Germline V gene sequence: CDR1 SGHVS, CDR2 FNYEAQ. Filled out from reference TRBV7-6 and TRBJ2-5, the complete variable domain reads GAGVSQSPRYKVTKRGQDVALRCDPISGHVSLYWYRQALGQGPEFLTYFNYEAQQDKSGLPNDRFSAERPEGSISTLTIQRTEQRDSAMYRCASSFSTSSGGRLETQYFGPGTRLLVL.

The chain is built from TRBV10-3 and TRBJ1-1; TRBD1 agrees at 10 bases. Germline trimming cut 10 bases from V and 0 bases from J; bases unmatched to any gene: 8. CDR3 length: 15 amino acids. Germline V CDR1 and CDR2: ENHRY, SYGVKD. CDR3 DNA: TGTGCCACCGCGGGGACAGGGGCCTTGAACACTGAAGCTTTCTTT. As protein: CATAGTGALNTEAFF.

The chain has TRBV27 and TRBJ2-7; 8 bases match TRBD2. V shed 5 bases and J 3 bases; nucleotides not matched to a gene: 15. The CDR3 runs 17 residues. The germline gives CDR1 MNHEY, CDR2 SMNVEV (reference sequence). The CDR3 spells CASSTPLREGLGYEQYF. CDR3 nucleotide sequence: TGTGCCAGCAGTACCCCACTTCGGGAGGGCCTAGGCTACGAGCAGTACTTC.

This clone was counted a single time. This sequence joins TRBV11-2 and TRBJ1-1; 9 nucleotides line up with TRBD1. The CDR3 contains 14 residues. V lost 6 bases, J lost 1 base, and 3 bases stayed unmatched. The germline V gene has CDR1 SGHAT and CDR2 FQNNGV. In DNA form, the CDR3 reads TGTGCCAGCAGGGAGACAGGGGGGAACACTGAAGCTTTCTTT. Translation: CASRETGGNTEAFF.

The rearrangement links TRBV6-1 to TRBJ2-1; TRBD1 agrees at 10 bases. The CDR3 runs to 15 residues. J was trimmed by 4 bases and V by 5 bases; bases with no gene match: 5. Germline lookup yields CDR1 MNHNS and CDR2 SASEGT. Here the CDR3 reads CASSSPGQGYNEQFF. The CDR3 nucleotides read TGTGCCAGCAGTTCGCCGGGACAGGGGTACAATGAGCAGTTCTTC.

DNA for the CDR3: TGTGCCAGCAGCGCACCCGGGGTCTCGCGGGTCGAGCAGTACTTC. This translates into CASSAPGVSRVEQYF. The V gene is TRBV7-8, the J gene TRBJ2-7; maybe TRBD2 (5 bases). Germline-derived CDR1 and CDR2 are SGHVS and FQNEAQ. The CDR3 extends over 15 amino acids. Between the trimmed V and J ends, which lost 5 bases and 6 bases, there was a span of 20 bases.

A few counts support this clone. The chain employs TRBV4-3 and TRBJ2-2; 7 bases fit TRBD1. V was clipped by 2 bases and J by 4 bases; unmatched bases: 4. The germline V gene has CDR1 LGHNA and CDR2 YSLEER. The CDR3 covers 15 residues. The CDR3 nucleotides read TGCGCCAGCAGCCAACCCCGGACAGGCACCGGGGAGCTGTTTTTT. Translating it yields CASSQPRTGTGELFF.

This chain links TRBV2 with TRBJ2-1; 11 bases are a match to TRBD2. J was trimmed by 3 bases and V by 7 bases; bases with no gene match: 5. CDR1 and CDR2 from the germline V gene are SNHLY and FYNNEI. The CDR3 contains 15 residues. Here the CDR3 DNA reads TGTGCCAGCACTAGGGGACTAGCGGTCTACAATGAGCAGTTCTTC. It is translated as CASTRGLAVYNEQFF.

The V call is TRBV11-2, the J call TRBJ1-6, with D uncertain. The CDR3 loop spans 13 amino acids. The germline V and J ends were trimmed by 2 bases and 6 bases, with 5 bases remaining between them. Germline CDR1 SGHAT, CDR2 FQNNGV. The CDR3 sequence is CASSLISNSPLHF. CDR3 coding DNA: TGTGCCAGCAGCTTAATCTCTAATTCACCCCTCCACTTT. Full variable domain (rest looked up from reference TRBV11-2 and TRBJ1-6): EAGVAQSPRYKIIEKRQSVAFWCNPISGHATLYWYQQILGQGPKLLIQFQNNGVVDDSQLPKDRFSAERLKGVDSTLKIQPAKLEDSAVYLCASSLISNSPLHFGNGTRLTVT.

This chain uses TRBV19 with TRBJ2-2; no firm D call. V was trimmed by 7 bases and J by 7 bases, leaving 13 bases between them. Germline loops: CDR1 LNHDA, CDR2 SQIVND (reference sequence). CDR3 size: 13 residues. The CDR3 spells CASTPFAGGELFF. CDR3 DNA sequence: TGTGCCAGTACCCCATTTGCCGGCGGGGAGCTGTTTTTT. Full variable domain (missing parts from reference TRBV19 and TRBJ2-2): DGGITQSPKYLFRKEGQNVTLSCEQNLNHDAMYWYRQDPGQGLRLIYYSQIVNDFQKGDIAEGYSVSREKKESFPLTVTSAQKNPTAFYLCASTPFAGGELFFGEGSRLTVL.

This chain joins TRBV27 and TRBJ2-5; 9 bases are shared with TRBD2. Germline V gives CDR1 MNHEY, CDR2 SMNVEV (reference sequence). CDR3 length equals 15 residues. V lost 4 bases, J lost 7 bases, and 10 bases stayed unmatched. The CDR3 region is CASSSTTSGAGTQYF. The CDR3 DNA sequence: TGTGCCAGCAGTTCCACGACTAGCGGAGCCGGGACCCAGTACTTC.

This chain joins TRBV5-6 and TRBJ1-5, with 7 bases matching TRBD1. The CDR3 has 14 amino acids. Germline V gives CDR1 SGHDT, CDR2 YYEEEE. Trimming took 4 bases from V and 5 from J; bases not matched to a gene: 6. The CDR3 is CASSPGTDYQPQHF. CDR3 bases: TGTGCCAGCAGCCCCGGGACAGATTATCAGCCCCAGCATTTT.

The chain employs TRBV5-6 and TRBJ1-2; a possible D gene is TRBD1 (6 bases). V was shortened by 2 bases and J by 5 bases, with 16 bases between the two germline ends. The germline V gene has CDR1 SGHDT and CDR2 YYEEEE. The CDR3 extends over 15 amino acids. The chain's CDR3 is CASSFGRARGYGYTF. The CDR3 coding sequence is TGTGCCAGCAGCTTCGGTAGGGCAAGGGGGTATGGCTACACCTTC.

V usage is TRBV5-6 and J usage is TRBJ2-7; a possible D gene is TRBD1 (5 bases). Germline V gene lookup returns CDR1 SGHDT and CDR2 YYEEEE. The germline V and J ends were trimmed by 3 bases and 3 bases, with 16 bases remaining between them. The CDR3 consists of 15 residues. In DNA form, the CDR3 reads TGTGCCAGCAGCTCAATTGGGGCGACCGACTACGAGCAGTACTTC. Its translation: CASSSIGATDYEQYF.

In nucleotides, the CDR3 is TGTGCCAGCAGCGCAGGGACACGGAATTCACCCCTCCACTTT. Translated: CASSAGTRNSPLHF. The chain couples TRBV6-5 to TRBJ1-6; possible D gene TRBD1, 6 bases. The germline V gene has CDR1 MNHEY and CDR2 SVGAGI. The CDR3 runs to 14 residues. V dropped 6 bases and J dropped 7 bases, with 13 bases sitting between them.

The chain is built from TRBV6-1 and TRBJ2-2, with 7 bases lining up with TRBD1. The CDR3 sequence is 15 residues long. CDR1 and CDR2 from the germline V gene are MNHNS and SASEGT. V dropped 6 bases and J dropped 0; count of bases not matched to a gene: 4. The CDR3 sequence is CASRPTGTNTGELFF. DNA of the CDR3: TGTGCCAGCAGGCCGACAGGGACGAACACCGGGGAGCTGTTTTTT.

This clone was recorded a few times. This rearrangement joins TRBV5-4 to TRBJ2-7; 9 positions agree with TRBD2. Germline lookup yields CDR1 SGHNT and CDR2 YYREEE (reference sequence). The CDR3 is 15 residues long. The V gene end was trimmed by 1 base and the J gene end by 3 bases; junction bases not matched to a gene: 5. CDR3 bases: TGTGCCAGCAGCTTGACCGCGGGAGGGTACTACGAGCAGTACTTC. Its translation: CASSLTAGGYYEQYF.

This rearrangement joins TRBV19 to TRBJ2-7; D might be TRBD1 (6 bases). Trimming removed 4 bases at V and 0 bases at J, with 13 bases between. This CDR3 is built from 15 residues. Germline V gene data show CDR1 as LNHDA and CDR2 as SQIVND (reference sequence). In DNA, the CDR3 is TGTGCCAGTAGTAAGGGGCAGGGGATCTCCTACGAGCAGTACTTC. Its translation: CASSKGQGISYEQYF.

This chain uses TRBV13 with TRBJ2-7; TRBD2 matches at 7 bases. The CDR3 covers 12 residues. Looked up from germline, CDR1 is PRHDT and CDR2 is FYEKMQ (reference sequence). V lost 5 bases and J lost 8; bases outside the gene matches: 6. CDR3 coding DNA: TGTGCCAGCAGCGGGAGGGCCTCGCAGCAGTACTTC. As protein: CASSGRASQQYF.

This chain connects TRBV5-8 to TRBJ1-1; D gene ambiguous. The V gene lost 6 bases and the J gene lost 6 bases, with 15 bases spanning the gap. Germline lookup yields CDR1 SGHTS and CDR2 YDEGEE. The CDR3 length is 13 residues. CDR3 sequence (DNA): TGTGCCAGCACGGTACGGGAAGCCGCTGAAGCTTTCTTT. As protein: CASTVREAAEAFF.

The chain combines TRBV5-5 with TRBJ1-6; D is undetermined. Trimming took off 7 bases at V and 9 bases at J, with 17 bases between the two ends. Germline assignment: CDR1 SGHKS and CDR2 YYEKEE (reference sequence). CDR3 length: 14 amino acids. The CDR3 region is CASLRVSSGSPLHF. CDR3 DNA: TGTGCCAGCTTAAGAGTATCGAGCGGTTCACCCCTCCACTTT.

This clone is a singleton in its sample. The genes are TRBV6-1 and TRBJ1-1, with a tentative D call TRBD1 (5 bases). This CDR3 region has 14 residues. Germline V gene sequence: CDR1 MNHNS, CDR2 SASEGT. Trimming took 2 bases from V and 4 from J, leaving 11 bases between them. The CDR3 nucleotides read TGTGCCAGCAGTGAATCAGGGTTGGTCACTGAAGCTTTCTTT. Encoded protein: CASSESGLVTEAFF.

CDR3 protein: CASSGTSGRGEQYF. The CDR3 coding sequence is TGTGCCAGCAGCGGGACTAGCGGGAGGGGCGAGCAGTACTTC. The chain uses TRBV6-1 and TRBJ2-7, with 16 bases that match TRBD2. Looked up from germline, CDR1 is MNHNS and CDR2 is SASEGT. The CDR3 has 14 amino acids. After removal of 6 bases from V and 6 bases from J, the junction contained 2 bases not matched to a gene.

The chain combines TRBV15 with TRBJ2-1; D remains unclear. V was cut by 8 bases and J by 5 bases, with 7 bases left in between. The germline V gene encodes CDR1 LNHNV and CDR2 YYDKDF (reference sequence). CDR3 length: 11 residues. CDR3 DNA: TGTGCCACCCGATCGGACAATGAGCAGTTCTTC. Translated, it gives CATRSDNEQFF.

The V call is TRBV4-2, the J call TRBJ2-7; D unclear. This CDR3 comprises 12 residues. V was pared by 4 bases and J by 4 bases, with 8 bases between. CDR1 and CDR2 (germline): LGHNA, YNFKEQ. The CDR3 DNA reads as TGTGCCAGCAGCCCCTCGGGTTACGAGCAGTACTTC. The encoded protein is CASSPSGYEQYF.

The rearrangement joins TRBV19 to TRBJ2-1, with TRBD1 matching 9 bases. CDR3 length: 13 residues. Germline loops: CDR1 LNHDA, CDR2 SQIVND (reference sequence). The V segment lost 3 bases and the J segment 7 bases; nucleotides outside the gene matches: 1. Written as DNA, the CDR3 is TGTGCCAGTAGTATCGGACAGGGGAATGAGCAGTTCTTC. Encoded protein: CASSIGQGNEQFF.

The chain recombines TRBV6-5 with TRBJ2-3; the D gene is possibly TRBD1 (5 bases). In germline, CDR1 is MNHEY, CDR2 SVGAGI. CDR3 length equals 14 residues. The V end was cut by 2 bases, the J end by 4 bases, with 10 bases between. The CDR3 coding sequence is TGTGCCAGCAGTTACAGGGGCAGGGCAGATACGCAGTATTTT. This gives the protein CASSYRGRADTQYF.